Listed below are T cell receptor beta chains from one sample, sequenced in a study of response to subunit inactivated influenza vaccine. TCRdb processed the RT-PCR reads anew with MiXCR; each CDR3 protein has one entry. The table includes 150,000 or so distinct CDR3 sequences, around 10% detected once. Sample: CD8+ T cells sorted from PBMCs, taken roughly 24 months after vaccination. The receptors come from a man aged 50-75 years who received an inactivated influenza vaccine. CDR3s include the opening cysteine and the closing phenylalanine or tryptophan. A D gene is named only where the DNA matches it firmly. The size field is filled for only some rows; it gives once, few, many or a size class.

>TRBV6-5|TRBJ1-1|.|few
CASSYLEGNTEAFF
TGTGCCAGCAGTTACTTGGAGGGGAACACTGAAGCTTTCTTT
>TRBV16|TRBJ2-7|.|many
CASSQSWEAEQYF
TGTGCCAGCAGCCAATCGTGGGAGGCCGAGCAGTACTTC
>TRBV15|TRBJ1-5|.|few
CATSTRDRQPNQPQHF
TGTGCCACCAGCACCCGGGATAGACAGCCGAATCAGCCCCAGCATTTT
>TRBV4-3|TRBJ2-4|.|.
CASSQDGLSKNIQYF
TGCGCCAGCAGCCAAGATGGGCTATCCAAAAACATTCAGTACTTC
>TRBV15|TRBJ2-1|TRBD2|many
CATSIGGSSYNEQFF
TGTGCCACCAGCATCGGGGGGTCCTCCTACAATGAGCAGTTCTTC
>TRBV12-3/TRBV12-4|TRBJ2-1|TRBD2|.
CASSLRDYTYNEQFF
TGTGCCAGCAGTTTGCGGGACTACACGTACAATGAGCAGTTCTTC
>TRBV25-1|TRBJ2-2|.|few
CASSELTTDDTGELFF
TGTGCCAGCAGTGAGTTGACAACGGACGACACCGGGGAGCTGTTTTTT
>TRBV12-3/TRBV12-4|TRBJ2-7|.|.
CASSLSSAARYEQYF
TGTGCCAGCAGTTTATCGTCCGCCGCCCGCTACGAGCAGTACTTC
>TRBV28|TRBJ2-4|.|.
CASSALRDKKNIQYF
TGTGCCAGCAGTGCCCTCCGGGACAAGAAAAACATTCAGTACTTC
>TRBV4-1|TRBJ2-5|.|.
CASSSRDTQETQYF
TGCGCCAGCAGCTCGAGGGACACCCAAGAGACCCAGTACTTC
>TRBV20-1|TRBJ2-7|.|few
CSATPGAYEQYF
TGCAGTGCTACACCAGGGGCCTACGAGCAGTACTTC
>TRBV10-3|TRBJ2-7|.|many
CAISGGDEGSYEQYF
TGTGCCATCAGTGGGGGGGACGAGGGTTCCTACGAGCAGTACTTC
>TRBV9|TRBJ2-1|.|few
CASSVGGGAGNEQFF
TGTGCCAGCAGCGTAGGTGGGGGGGCCGGGAATGAGCAGTTCTTC
>TRBV6-1|TRBJ1-1|TRBD1|.
CASSTLRGGHPMNTEAFF
TGTGCCAGCAGTACCCTCAGGGGGGGCCACCCTATGAACACTGAAGCTTTCTTT
>TRBV12-5|TRBJ2-7|.|few
CASGLYTYEQYF
TGTGCTAGTGGTTTGTACACCTACGAGCAGTACTTC
>TRBV4-3|TRBJ2-7|.|many
CASSQTGLLGEQYF
TGCGCCAGCAGCCAAACGGGCCTATTGGGGGAGCAGTACTTC
>TRBV27|TRBJ1-2|TRBD1|few
CASSLSGGRDGYTF
TGTGCCAGCAGTTTATCAGGGGGCAGAGATGGCTACACCTTC
>TRBV27|TRBJ2-1|.|.
CASSSRLRPDEQFF
TGTGCCAGCAGTTCCCGGCTTCGGCCCGATGAGCAGTTCTTC
>TRBV7-9|TRBJ2-1|.|.
CASSLARTEQFF
TGTGCCAGCAGCTTAGCCAGGACAGAGCAGTTCTTC
>TRBV7-9|TRBJ1-1|.|few
CASSGSLNTEAFF
TGTGCCAGCAGCGGGTCGCTGAACACTGAAGCTTTCTTT
>TRBV4-3|TRBJ2-2|.|.
CASSHTNTGERFF
TGCGCCAGCAGCCACACGAACACCGGGGAGCGGTTTTTT
>TRBV27|TRBJ1-1|.|.
CASSLYQGKNTEAFF
TGTGCCAGCAGTTTGTATCAGGGGAAGAACACTGAAGCTTTCTTT
>TRBV20-1|TRBJ2-7|.|.
CSARNRISYEQYF
TGCAGTGCTAGAAACCGGATTTCCTACGAGCAGTACTTC
>TRBV9|TRBJ2-7|TRBD1|.
CASSSTGQDSYEQYF
TGTGCCAGCAGCTCGACGGGACAGGACTCCTACGAGCAGTACTTC
>TRBV28|TRBJ1-1|.|few
CASSLMLLGLNTEAFF
TGTGCCAGCAGTTTAATGCTTTTGGGGCTGAACACTGAAGCTTTCTTT
>TRBV4-3|TRBJ1-4|.|.
CASSQDRSPLAGMDEKLFF
TGCGCCAGCAGCCAAGATCGGAGTCCCCTAGCGGGTATGGATGAAAAACTGTTTTTT
>TRBV6-5|TRBJ2-1|TRBD2|.
CASSFSGVSNEQFF
TGTGCCAGCAGTTTTAGCGGGGTTTCAAATGAGCAGTTCTTC
>TRBV11-1|TRBJ2-7|.|.
CASTEVWGSGEQYF
TGTGCCAGCACCGAAGTTTGGGGGTCGGGAGAGCAGTACTTC
>TRBV7-9|TRBJ2-3|.|many
CASSTTGTEFTDTQYF
TGTGCCAGCAGCACGACCGGGACGGAGTTCACAGATACGCAGTATTTT
>TRBV4-3|TRBJ2-3|TRBD1|many
CASSQVTGGTDTQYF
TGCGCCAGCAGCCAAGTCACAGGGGGCACAGATACGCAGTATTTT
>TRBV4-3|TRBJ2-7|.|few
CASSAGLQSYEQYF
TGCGCCAGCAGCGCGGGACTCCAGAGCTACGAGCAGTACTTC
>TRBV24-1|TRBJ1-2|.|.
CATSDGGVGYTF
TGTGCCACCAGTGATGGGGGCGTCGGCTACACCTTC
>TRBV3-1|TRBJ2-1|TRBD1|once
CASSQGTGVVQQFF
TGTGCCAGCAGCCAGGGGACAGGGGTGGTTCAGCAGTTCTTC
>TRBV15|TRBJ1-2|.|few
CATSRDLAGSYGYTF
TGTGCCACCAGCAGAGATTTGGCAGGGAGCTATGGCTACACCTTC
>TRBV20-1|TRBJ2-1|TRBD2|.
CSARWGTSSYNEQFF
TGCAGTGCTAGATGGGGGACTAGCTCCTACAATGAGCAGTTCTTC
>TRBV12-2|TRBJ2-7|.|.
CASRPRLAGSSYEQYF
TGTGCAAGTCGCCCGCGACTAGCGGGTTCTTCCTACGAGCAGTACTTC
>TRBV6-6|TRBJ2-2|.|few
CASRLWTGELFF
TGTGCCAGCAGACTGTGGACCGGGGAGCTGTTTTTT
>TRBV5-1|TRBJ2-1|TRBD2|many
CASSPGTSGTNEQFF
TGCGCCAGCAGCCCAGGGACTAGCGGGACCAATGAGCAGTTCTTC
>TRBV6-5|TRBJ2-7|.|many
CASSYGPYEQYF
TGTGCCAGCAGTTACGGGCCCTACGAGCAGTACTTC
>TRBV5-1|TRBJ2-5|.|.
CASSLSQGGLDGETQYF
TGCGCCAGCAGCTTGTCCCAGGGAGGCCTCGATGGGGAGACCCAGTACTTC
>TRBV6-2/TRBV6-3|TRBJ2-1|.|.
CASSYEDSYNEQFF
TGTGCCAGCAGTTACGAGGACAGCTACAATGAGCAGTTCTTC
>TRBV9|TRBJ2-7|TRBD2|.
CASSVASGDTYEQYF
TGTGCCAGCAGCGTAGCTAGCGGTGACACCTACGAGCAGTACTTC
>TRBV5-6|TRBJ1-2|TRBD1|.
CASSSPTGADYGYTF
TGTGCCAGCAGCTCCCCAACAGGGGCCGACTATGGCTACACCTTC
>TRBV15|TRBJ1-3|TRBD1|few
CATSRDWGQSGNTIYF
TGTGCCACCAGCAGAGATTGGGGACAGTCTGGAAACACCATATATTTT
>TRBV9|TRBJ2-5|TRBD1|.
CASSVDLVTGGLGTQYF
TGTGCCAGCAGCGTAGATTTGGTGACAGGGGGTTTGGGGACCCAGTACTTC
>TRBV4-2|TRBJ2-1|.|.
CASSQGTITYNEQFF
TGTGCCAGCAGCCAAGGGACTATAACCTACAATGAGCAGTTCTTC
>TRBV20-1|TRBJ2-1|TRBD1|many
CSVRDRSSYNEQFF
TGCAGTGTTAGGGACAGGAGCTCCTACAATGAGCAGTTCTTC
>TRBV9|TRBJ2-2|TRBD2|.
CASSEPQTSPQTGELFF
TGTGCCAGCAGCGAGCCTCAGACTAGCCCTCAGACCGGGGAGCTGTTTTTT
>TRBV4-1|TRBJ2-3|.|.
CASSQEECTDTQYF
TGCGCCAGCAGCCAAGAAGAATGCACAGATACGCAGTATTTT
>TRBV5-1|TRBJ2-7|.|.
CASILAQAGYEQYF
TGCGCCAGCATCTTAGCCCAGGCAGGATACGAGCAGTACTTC